The 8 T cell receptor beta chains below come from one sample, sequenced in a study of blood T cell repertoires in COVID-19. Libraries were prepared by immunoSEQ multiplex PCR; TCRdb keeps only in-frame clonotypes and omits some of them. Of nearly 200,000 clones in the sample, approximately 87% are singletons; the top ten hold 0.7% to 0.85%. Sample: peripheral blood. The receptors shown here come from a woman in her 70s with acute or convalescent COVID-19.

Written as DNA, the CDR3 is TGTGCCAGCAGCCAAGTCGGACTAGAACCCCGCAATGAGCAGTTCTTC. Its protein product is CASSQVGLEPRNEQFF. The chain recombines TRBV3-1 (or the pseudogene TRBV3-2) with TRBJ2-1; 7 bases are shared with TRBD2. The junction had 9 bases not matched to a gene; V was cut back by 1 base and J by 6 bases. CDR3 size: 16 residues. CDR1 is LGHDT and CDR2 is YNNKEL in the germline V gene (reference sequence).

The rearrangement links TRBV5-1 to TRBJ1-2, with TRBD1 matching over 12 bases. The junction had 7 bases not matched to a gene; V was cut back by 2 bases and J by 8 bases. Germline V gene sequence: CDR1 SGHRS, CDR2 YFSETQ. CDR3 size: 15 residues. CDR3 in DNA: TGCGCCAGCAGCTTAGGGACAGGGGGCGTGAGGGGCTACACCTTC. It yields the protein CASSLGTGGVRGYTF.

The rearrangement joins TRBV19 to TRBJ1-5; D is possibly TRBD1 (5 bases). CDR1 LNHDA and CDR2 SQIVND come from the germline V gene (reference sequence). The CDR3 contains 13 residues. V was pared by 1 base and J by 9 bases, with 10 bases between. The chain's CDR3 is CASSIGQGTPQHF. CDR3 DNA: TGTGCCAGTAGTATAGGGCAGGGTACGCCCCAGCATTTT.

This chain links TRBV7-8 with TRBJ2-1, with D possibly TRBD1 on 6 matching bases. Germline V CDR1 and CDR2: SGHVS, FQNEAQ. The V end lost 1 base, the J end lost 1 base, and 11 bases lay between the germline ends. This CDR3 is 16 amino acids long. CDR3 loop: CASSLEGVGSYNEQFF. The DNA of the CDR3 is TGTGCCAGCAGCTTAGAGGGGGTAGGGTCCTACAATGAGCAGTTCTTC.

V usage is TRBV20-1 and J usage is TRBJ2-7, with 7 bases aligning to TRBD1. The V gene's germline CDR1 is DFQATT and CDR2 SNEGSKA (reference sequence). Trimming removed 3 bases from V and 4 bases from J; junction bases left unmatched: 9. The CDR3 length is 14 residues. DNA for the CDR3: TGCAGTGCTAGTAAGCCAACAGGGGAGTACGAGCAGTACTTC. Translated: CSASKPTGEYEQYF.

V usage is TRBV7-2 and J usage is TRBJ2-3; D gene unclear. The CDR3 length is 15 residues. The V gene lost 2 bases and the J gene lost 6 bases, with 15 bases spanning the gap. Germline values: CDR1 SGHTA, CDR2 FQGNSA. The CDR3 nucleotides read TGTGCCAGCAGCTTACTGGTGGCCACACACGATACGCAGTATTTT. It yields the protein CASSLLVATHDTQYF.

The table lists this clone with a few counts. V is TRBV15 and J is TRBJ2-3; tentative D call: TRBD1 (6 bases). Trimming left V 8 bases short and J 0 bases short, with 21 bases between. The CDR3 runs 17 residues. Germline assignment: CDR1 LNHNV and CDR2 YYDKDF (reference sequence). The CDR3 spells CATDSQRQAHSTDTQYF. In DNA form, the CDR3 reads TGTGCCACCGATTCTCAACGACAGGCACATAGCACAGATACGCAGTATTTT.

The chain links TRBV9 to TRBJ2-7, with 12 bases identical to TRBD1. The CDR3 length is 15 residues. V was pared by 1 base and J by 6 bases, with 5 bases of the junction left unmatched. From germline, CDR1 is SGDLS and CDR2 YYNGEE. The CDR3 coding sequence is TGTGCCAGCAGCGTAATGGGACAGGGGGCTGGCGAGCAGTACTTC. As protein: CASSVMGQGAGEQYF.